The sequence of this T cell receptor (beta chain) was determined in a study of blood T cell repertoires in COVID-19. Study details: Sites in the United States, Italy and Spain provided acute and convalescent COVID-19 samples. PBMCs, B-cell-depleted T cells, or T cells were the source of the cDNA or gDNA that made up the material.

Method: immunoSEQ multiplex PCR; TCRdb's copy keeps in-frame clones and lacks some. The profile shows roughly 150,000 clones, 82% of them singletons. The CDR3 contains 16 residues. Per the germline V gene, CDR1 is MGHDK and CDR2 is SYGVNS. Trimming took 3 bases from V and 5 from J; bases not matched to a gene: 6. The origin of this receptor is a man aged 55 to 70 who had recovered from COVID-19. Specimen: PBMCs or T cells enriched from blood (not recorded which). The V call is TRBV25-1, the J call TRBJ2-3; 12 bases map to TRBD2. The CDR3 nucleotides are TGTGCCAGCAGTGACCGAGGACTAGCGGGGAGAGATACGCAGTATTTT. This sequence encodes CASSDRGLAGRDTQYF.